This T cell receptor beta chain came from a study of identical twins (dated by TCRdb to the mid-2010s). In terms of the full investigation: The study deep-sequenced TCR alpha and beta repertoires from monozygotic twins, unrelated adults of various ages and cord blood to test whether fetal clonotypes persist. To rule out contamination, replicate twin experiments were performed at different times with different library preparation protocols. On the study overall, not on this receptor specifically: Fewer insertions were carried by abundant cord blood beta clonotypes, a similar but weaker trend appeared in young adult naive repertoires, and no such trend appeared in memory repertoires. In monozygotic twins, out-of-frame TCR alpha sharing was systematically underestimated by recombination models, although the models agreed with sharing between unrelated individuals. The excess sharing between twins in beta out-of-frame sequences was weaker because fewer shared sequences reduced the signal-to-noise ratio. Conclusions relied on cross-sectional statistical analysis, since the same donors could not be followed over many years. Invariant T cells such as MAIT and iNKT could partly confound zero-insertion analyses, though diverse VJ usage argued against this for most clonotypes. Compared with coincidental sharing between unrelated individuals, out-of-frame TCR alpha sequences shared between twins had an excess of sequences with low generation probability.

Libraries were prepared through 5' RACE. Data came from an Illumina HiSeq 2000. Template switching added a universal primer binding site, and the final cDNA carried a unique molecular identifier that allowed TCR cDNA molecules to be counted accurately. First-strand cDNA for TCR alpha and beta chains was synthesized from specific primers in the conserved constant-segment region. To control for contamination, each cDNA library was double barcoded with a SMART-Mk sample barcode plus Illumina barcodes. TruSeq adapter sequences, together with Illumina sample barcodes, were added in two successive PCR steps. TCR alpha and beta cDNA libraries were sequenced on the Illumina HiSeq platform with custom primers. Per the original workflow: Unique molecular identifiers were extracted from raw reads with MiGEC, and CDR3 positions were determined with MiXCR. For each individual, recombination models were inferred using an EM algorithm with the repgenHMM and IGoR tools. Shared clonotypes were analyzed with the tcR package in R, and sharing was normalized by the product of cloneset sizes. To study raw recombination without the effects of thymic and clonal selection, out-of-frame nonproductive sequences were analyzed. TCRdb itself trimmed the public reads at Q25 with fastp, ran MiXCR and retained productive beta chains. A single entry per CDR3 protein holds the most common genes and DNA from its merged rows. In this record, the V and J calls reflect TCRdb's handling and not the investigators' own analysis. The sample table records over 500,000 distinct CDR3 sequences; less than 25% of these occur just once. The ten biggest clones cover about 0.91% of the sample.

The germline V gene (reference sequence) provides CDR1 DFQATT and CDR2 SNEGSKA. The CDR3 has 16 amino acids, counting the end cysteine and phenylalanine. The read is trimmed to its CDR3 DNA, 48 bases read in frame from base 1. V is trimmed back by 5 bases and J by 7 bases, and the junction contains 19 bases that no gene match accounts for. Every donor was a healthy Caucasian. Three pairs of female monozygotic twins, all aged about 18 to 29 years, made up the twin cohort. CD4+ and CD8+ T cell populations were isolated with positive isolation kits from Invitrogen. This clonotype was found a few times. The clone's antigen remains unknown. Qualities for individual bases were not recorded, and no much larger clone is one base off. These data also formed part of another study, on T cells expressing NK-cell markers. The other study reports the following: Three sorted T-cell subsets (CD3+CD56+NKG2C+, CD3+CD56+NKG2C- and CD3+CD56-NKG2C+) from several donors had their TCR beta-chain repertoires profiled. Among the eight sequenced donors, seven were HCMV-seropositive and one was HCMV-seronegative. To restrict sorting to alphabetaTCR-expressing T cells, an anti-gammadeltaTCR antibody was added in several experiments. In over five donors, the dominant CD3+CD56+NKG2C+ clonotypes were found to rank among the top 10 CD8+ clonotypes and to make up 1.0-7.0% of CD8+ T cells. Those dominant clonotypes were again the most abundant among CD3+CD56-NKG2C+ cells in a handful of donors, at roughly 25-65%. Whether the expanded NKG2C-expressing T cell clones were specific for HCMV antigens was left unclear. All eight donors whose samples were sequenced were randomly selected healthy volunteers, three of them men and five women. A commercial ELISA kit detecting HCMV-specific IgG in serum was used to determine HCMV serostatus. MIGEC handled demultiplexing of the reads and grouping by UMI, while MiTCR was used to assemble and quantify clonotypes. Only TCR cDNA sequences supported by at least two reads were kept to exclude erroneous sequences. The tcR package was used for downstream repertoire analysis, and clonotypes were matched between fractions using CDR3 nucleotide sequence together with V segment. VDJmatch was used to annotate antigen specificity against VDJdb, with one amino acid substitution in CDR3 permitted.

The TCR sequence derives from a woman aged 18-35 years in good health. Material: CD4+ T cells sorted from blood. The chain is assembled from TRBV20-1 and TRBJ1-2; TRBD1 fits 7 bases in the junction. The CDR3 reads as follows: CSASYNPGGTLGGYTF. The DNA sequence is TGCAGTGCTTCGTACAACCCAGGGGGTACATTGGGTGGCTACACCTTC.